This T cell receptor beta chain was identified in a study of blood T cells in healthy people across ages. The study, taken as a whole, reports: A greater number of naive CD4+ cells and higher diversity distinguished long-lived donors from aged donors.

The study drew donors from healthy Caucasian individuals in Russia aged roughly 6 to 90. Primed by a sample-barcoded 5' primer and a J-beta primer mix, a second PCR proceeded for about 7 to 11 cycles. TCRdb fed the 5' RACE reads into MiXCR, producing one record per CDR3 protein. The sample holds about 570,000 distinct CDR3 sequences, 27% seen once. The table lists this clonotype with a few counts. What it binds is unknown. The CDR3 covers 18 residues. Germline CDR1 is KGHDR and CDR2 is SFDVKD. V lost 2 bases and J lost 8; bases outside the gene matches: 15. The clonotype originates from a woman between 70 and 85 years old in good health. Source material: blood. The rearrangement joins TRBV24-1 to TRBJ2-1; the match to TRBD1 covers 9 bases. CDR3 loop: CATSDYGQQGARMDEQFF. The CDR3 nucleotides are TGTGCCACCAGTGATTATGGTCAACAGGGGGCGAGAATGGATGAGCAGTTCTTC.